This T cell receptor beta chain was documented in a study of blood T cell repertoires in COVID-19. Assay used: immunoSEQ multiplex PCR; TCRdb lists only in-frame clones, some missing. This repertoire shows a few hundred thousand clones, 89% found once; its top ten account for around 1.7%. V dropped 7 bases and J dropped 2; count of bases not matched to a gene: 7. The CDR3 totals 17 residues. The germline V gene encodes CDR1 ENHRY and CDR2 SYGVKD. The receptor's source is a woman aged 25 to 39 who had recovered from COVID-19. The rearrangement uses TRBV10-3 and TRBJ2-3; TRBD2 matches at 15 bases. The sequenced sample consisted of PBMCs or T cells enriched from blood (not recorded which). The CDR3 sequence: CAITSGLAGGFTDTQYF. CDR3 DNA sequence: TGTGCCATCACCAGCGGACTAGCGGGGGGGTTCACAGATACGCAGTATTTT.